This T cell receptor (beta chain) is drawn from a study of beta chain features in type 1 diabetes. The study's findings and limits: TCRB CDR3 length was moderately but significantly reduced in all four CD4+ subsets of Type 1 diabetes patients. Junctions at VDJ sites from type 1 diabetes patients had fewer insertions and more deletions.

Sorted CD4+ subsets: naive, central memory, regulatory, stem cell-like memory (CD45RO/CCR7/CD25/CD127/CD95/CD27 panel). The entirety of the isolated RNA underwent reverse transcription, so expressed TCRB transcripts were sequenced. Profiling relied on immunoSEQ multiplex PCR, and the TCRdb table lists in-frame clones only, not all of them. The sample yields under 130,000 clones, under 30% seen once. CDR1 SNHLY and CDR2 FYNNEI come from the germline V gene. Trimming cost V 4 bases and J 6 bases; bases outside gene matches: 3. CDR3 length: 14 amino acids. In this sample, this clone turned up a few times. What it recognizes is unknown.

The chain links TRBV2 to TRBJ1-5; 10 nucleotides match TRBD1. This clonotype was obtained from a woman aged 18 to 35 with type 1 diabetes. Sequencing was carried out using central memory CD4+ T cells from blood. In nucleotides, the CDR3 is TGTGCCAGCAGTGGGACAGGGGGAGTTCAGCCCCAGCATTTT. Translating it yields CASSGTGGVQPQHF.